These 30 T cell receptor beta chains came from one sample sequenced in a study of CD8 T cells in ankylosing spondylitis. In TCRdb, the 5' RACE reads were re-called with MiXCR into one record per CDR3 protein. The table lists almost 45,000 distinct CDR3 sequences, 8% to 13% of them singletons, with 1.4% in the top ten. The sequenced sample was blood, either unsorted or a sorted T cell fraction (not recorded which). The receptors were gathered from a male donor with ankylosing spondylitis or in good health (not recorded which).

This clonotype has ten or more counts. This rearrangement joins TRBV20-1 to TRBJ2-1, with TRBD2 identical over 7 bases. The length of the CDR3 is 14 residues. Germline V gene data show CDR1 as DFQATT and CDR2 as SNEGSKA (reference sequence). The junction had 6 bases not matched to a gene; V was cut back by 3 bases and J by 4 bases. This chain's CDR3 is CSASPLAVYNEQFF. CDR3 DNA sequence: TGCAGTGCTAGTCCCCTAGCGGTATACAATGAGCAGTTCTTC.

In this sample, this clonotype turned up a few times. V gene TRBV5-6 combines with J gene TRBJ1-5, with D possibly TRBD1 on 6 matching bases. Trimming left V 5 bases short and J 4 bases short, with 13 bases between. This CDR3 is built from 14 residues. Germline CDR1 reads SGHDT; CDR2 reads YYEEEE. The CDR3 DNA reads TGTGCCAGCAGTGGCAGGGGTCTAAATCAGCCCCAGCATTTT. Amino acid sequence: CASSGRGLNQPQHF.

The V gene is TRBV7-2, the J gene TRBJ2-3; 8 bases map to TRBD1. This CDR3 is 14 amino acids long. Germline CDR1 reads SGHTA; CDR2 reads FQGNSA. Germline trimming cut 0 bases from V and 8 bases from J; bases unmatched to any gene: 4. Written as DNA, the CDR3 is TGTGCCAGCAGCTTAGCCGGGACAGGAGTTACGCAGTATTTT. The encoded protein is CASSLAGTGVTQYF.

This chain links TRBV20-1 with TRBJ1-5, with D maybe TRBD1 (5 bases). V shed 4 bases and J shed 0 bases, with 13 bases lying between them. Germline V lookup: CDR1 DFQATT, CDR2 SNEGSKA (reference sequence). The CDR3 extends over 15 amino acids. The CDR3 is CSATDPGYSNQPQHF. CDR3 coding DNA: TGCAGTGCTACTGACCCAGGGTATAGCAATCAGCCCCAGCATTTT.

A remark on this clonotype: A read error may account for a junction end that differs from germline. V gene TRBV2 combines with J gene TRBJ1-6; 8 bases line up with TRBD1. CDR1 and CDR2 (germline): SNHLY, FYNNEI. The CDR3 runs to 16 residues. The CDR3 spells CASSRTGSSYNSPPHF. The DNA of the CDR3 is TGTGCCAGCAGTAGGACAGGGAGCTCCTATAATTCACCCCCCCACTTT.

DNA for the CDR3: TGCAGCGTTGGCTCTGGGGTCAATCAGCCCCAGCATTTT. As protein: CSVGSGVNQPQHF. The gene calls are TRBV29-1 and TRBJ1-5; D ambiguous. The CDR3 totals 13 residues. Germline assignment: CDR1 SQVTM and CDR2 ANQGSEA. V lost 4 bases to trimming and J lost 3 bases, with 10 bases between them.

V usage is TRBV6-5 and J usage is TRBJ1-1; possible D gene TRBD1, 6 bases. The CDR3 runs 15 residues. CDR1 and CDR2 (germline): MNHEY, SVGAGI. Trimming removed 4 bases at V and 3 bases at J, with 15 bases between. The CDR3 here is CASSSRRGGDTEAFF. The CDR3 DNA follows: TGTGCCAGCAGTTCGCGAAGGGGGGGGGACACTGAAGCTTTCTTT.

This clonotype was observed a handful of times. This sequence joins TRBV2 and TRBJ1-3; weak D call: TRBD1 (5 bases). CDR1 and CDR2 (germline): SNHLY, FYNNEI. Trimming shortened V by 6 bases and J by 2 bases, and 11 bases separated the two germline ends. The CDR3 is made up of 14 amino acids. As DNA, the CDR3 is TGTGCCAGCAGCGATCAGGGCGCTGGAAACACCATATATTTT. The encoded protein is CASSDQGAGNTIYF.

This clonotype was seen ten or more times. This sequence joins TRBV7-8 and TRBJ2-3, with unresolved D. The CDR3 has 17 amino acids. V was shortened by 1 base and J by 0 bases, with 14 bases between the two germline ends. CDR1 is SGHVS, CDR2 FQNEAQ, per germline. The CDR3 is CASSLVPQYPSTDTQYF. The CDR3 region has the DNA TGTGCCAGCAGCTTAGTCCCACAGTACCCTAGCACAGATACGCAGTATTTT.

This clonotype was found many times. CDR3 region: CASSSAARGLNEQFF. The CDR3 DNA reads TGCGCCAGCAGCTCCGCCGCCAGGGGGTTGAATGAGCAGTTCTTC. V gene TRBV5-1 combines with J gene TRBJ2-1; 7 bases map to TRBD1. V lost 3 bases and J lost 7; bases outside the gene matches: 10. Germline assignment: CDR1 SGHRS and CDR2 YFSETQ. The CDR3 runs to 15 residues.

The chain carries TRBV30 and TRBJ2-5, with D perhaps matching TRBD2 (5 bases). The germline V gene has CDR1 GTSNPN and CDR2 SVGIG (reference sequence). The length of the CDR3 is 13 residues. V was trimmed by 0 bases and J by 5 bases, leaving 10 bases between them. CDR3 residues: CAWSVRRGETQYF. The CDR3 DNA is TGTGCCTGGAGTGTCCGACGCGGGGAGACCCAGTACTTC. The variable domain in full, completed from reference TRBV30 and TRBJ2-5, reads SQTIHQWPATLVQPVGSPLSLECTVEGTSNPNLYWYRQAAGRGLQLLFYSVGIGQISSEVPQNLSASRPQDRQFILSSKKLLLSDSGFYLCAWSVRRGETQYFGPGTRLLVL.

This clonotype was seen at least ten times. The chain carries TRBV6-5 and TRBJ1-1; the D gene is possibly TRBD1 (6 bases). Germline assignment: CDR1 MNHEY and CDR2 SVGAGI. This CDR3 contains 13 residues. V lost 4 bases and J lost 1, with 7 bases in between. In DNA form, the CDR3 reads TGTGCCAGCAGTTGGACAGCGAACACTGAAGCTTTCTTT. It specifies CASSWTANTEAFF.

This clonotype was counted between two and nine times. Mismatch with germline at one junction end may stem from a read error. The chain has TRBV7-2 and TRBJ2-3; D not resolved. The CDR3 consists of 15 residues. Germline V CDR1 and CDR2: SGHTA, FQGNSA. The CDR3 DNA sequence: TGTGCCAGCAGTTTAGGACGCTACGGCACAGATACGCAGTATTTT. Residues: CASSLGRYGTDTQYF.

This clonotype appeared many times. The CDR3 protein is CASSPTRGRTDTQYF. The CDR3 DNA sequence: TGTGCCAGCAGCCCGACTAGGGGGAGAACAGATACGCAGTATTTT. The chain joins TRBV7-8 to TRBJ2-3; D is perhaps TRBD1 or TRBD2 (6 bases each). The length of the CDR3 is 15 residues. Trimming took off 5 bases at V and 3 bases at J, with 15 bases between the two ends. Germline loops: CDR1 SGHVS, CDR2 FQNEAQ.

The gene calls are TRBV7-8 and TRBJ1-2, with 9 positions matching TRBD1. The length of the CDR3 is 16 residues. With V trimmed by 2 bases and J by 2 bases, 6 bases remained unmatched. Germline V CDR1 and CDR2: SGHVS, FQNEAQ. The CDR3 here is CASSLRGQGENYGYTF. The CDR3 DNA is TGTGCCAGCAGCTTAAGGGGACAGGGAGAGAACTATGGCTACACCTTC.

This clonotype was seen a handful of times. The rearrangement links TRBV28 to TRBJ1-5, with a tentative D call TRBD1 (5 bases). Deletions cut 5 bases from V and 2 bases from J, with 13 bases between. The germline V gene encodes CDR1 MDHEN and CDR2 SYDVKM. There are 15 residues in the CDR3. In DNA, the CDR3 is TGTGCCAGCAGTCGGGTGGTGACAGGCAATCAGCCCCAGCATTTT. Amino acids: CASSRVVTGNQPQHF.

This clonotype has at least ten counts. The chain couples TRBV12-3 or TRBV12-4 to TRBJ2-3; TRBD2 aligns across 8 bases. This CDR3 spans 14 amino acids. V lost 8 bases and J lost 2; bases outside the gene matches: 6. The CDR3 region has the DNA TGTGCCAGCTGGATAGCGGGGAACACAGATACGCAGTATTTT. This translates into CASWIAGNTDTQYF.

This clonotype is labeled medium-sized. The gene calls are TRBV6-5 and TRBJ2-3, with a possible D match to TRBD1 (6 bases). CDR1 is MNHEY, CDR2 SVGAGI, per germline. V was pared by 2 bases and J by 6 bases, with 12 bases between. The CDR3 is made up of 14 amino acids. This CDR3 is CASSYTSTGDTQYF. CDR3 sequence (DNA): TGTGCCAGCAGTTACACCTCGACAGGCGATACGCAGTATTTT.

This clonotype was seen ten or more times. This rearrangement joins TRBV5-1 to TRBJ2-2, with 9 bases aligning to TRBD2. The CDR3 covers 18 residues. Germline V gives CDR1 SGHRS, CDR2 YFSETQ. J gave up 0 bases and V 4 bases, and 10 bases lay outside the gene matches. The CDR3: CASSGKTSGVANTGELFF. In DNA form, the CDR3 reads TGCGCCAGCAGCGGAAAGACTAGCGGCGTCGCGAACACCGGGGAGCTGTTTTTT.

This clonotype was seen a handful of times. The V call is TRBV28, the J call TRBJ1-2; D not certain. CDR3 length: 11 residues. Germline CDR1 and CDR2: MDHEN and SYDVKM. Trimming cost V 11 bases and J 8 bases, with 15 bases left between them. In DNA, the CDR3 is TGTGCCGCCGCCGGGAATTGGGGCTACACCTTC. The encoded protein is CAAAGNWGYTF.

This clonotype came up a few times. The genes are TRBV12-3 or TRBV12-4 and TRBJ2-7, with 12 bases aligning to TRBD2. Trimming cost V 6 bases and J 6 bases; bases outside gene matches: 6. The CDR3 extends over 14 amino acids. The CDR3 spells CASSLTSGGREQYF. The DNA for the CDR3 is TGTGCCAGCAGCCTGACTAGCGGGGGTCGCGAGCAGTACTTC.

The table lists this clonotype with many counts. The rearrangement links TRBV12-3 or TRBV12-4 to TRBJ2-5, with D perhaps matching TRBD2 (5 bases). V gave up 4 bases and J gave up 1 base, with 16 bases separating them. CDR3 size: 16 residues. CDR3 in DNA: TGTGCCAGCAGTTCGGGGTGGGGTGGGCCCCAAGAGACCCAGTACTTC. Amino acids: CASSSGWGGPQETQYF.

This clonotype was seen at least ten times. CDR3 in DNA: TGTGCCAGCAGCGTAGAACCTAGCGGGGGGGCCGGAGATACGCAGTATTTT. It encodes CASSVEPSGGAGDTQYF. The chain combines TRBV9 with TRBJ2-3; TRBD2 matches 12 bases. V was pared by 0 bases and J by 5 bases, with 7 bases of the junction left unmatched. Germline CDR1 and CDR2: SGDLS and YYNGEE. There are 17 residues in the CDR3.

As DNA, the CDR3 is TGTGCCAGCAGCCCCGGGACACGAAATGCTAACTATGGCTACACCTTC. Encoded protein: CASSPGTRNANYGYTF. The chain is built from TRBV7-6 and TRBJ1-2; maybe TRBD1 (6 bases). V was clipped by 5 bases and J by 0 bases, with 16 bases between them. This CDR3 comprises 16 residues. Per germline, CDR1 SGHVS and CDR2 FNYEAQ.

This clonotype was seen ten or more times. CDR3 residues: CASSPRDEQYF. In DNA form, the CDR3 reads TGTGCCAGCAGTCCCAGGGACGAGCAGTACTTC. The V call is TRBV12-3 or TRBV12-4, the J call TRBJ2-7; the D gene is possibly TRBD1 (5 bases). CDR3 length: 11 residues. Trimming took 5 bases from V and 5 from J, leaving 7 bases between them.

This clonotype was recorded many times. The CDR3 region has the DNA TGTGCCAGCAGCGAGGGGGACATATGGGTATCCTACGAGCAGTACTTC. It specifies CASSEGDIWVSYEQYF. The chain is built from TRBV9 and TRBJ2-7; TRBD1 might be the D (6 bases). CDR3 length: 16 amino acids. CDR1 SGDLS and CDR2 YYNGEE come from the germline V gene. V lost 3 bases and J 1 base, leaving 17 bases between the germline ends.

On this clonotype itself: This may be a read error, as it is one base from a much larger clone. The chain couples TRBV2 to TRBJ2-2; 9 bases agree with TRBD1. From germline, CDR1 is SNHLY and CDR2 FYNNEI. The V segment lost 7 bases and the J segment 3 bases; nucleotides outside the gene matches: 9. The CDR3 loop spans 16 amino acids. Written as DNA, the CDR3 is TGTGCCAGCAAGTGGGACAGGGTCATGGACACCGGGGAGCTGTTTTTT. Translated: CASKWDRVMDTGELFF.

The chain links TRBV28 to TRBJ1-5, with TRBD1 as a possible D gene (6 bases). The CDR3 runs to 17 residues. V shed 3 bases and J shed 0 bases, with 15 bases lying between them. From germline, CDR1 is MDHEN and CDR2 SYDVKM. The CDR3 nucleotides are TGTGCCAGCAGTTTGGATTCCGGACAGTATAGCAATCAGCCCCAGCATTTT. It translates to CASSLDSGQYSNQPQHF. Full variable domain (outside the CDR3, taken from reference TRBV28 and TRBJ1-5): DVKVTQSSRYLVKRTGEKVFLECVQDMDHENMFWYRQDPGLGLRLIYFSYDVKMKEKGDIPEGYSVSREKKERFSLILESASTNQTSMYLCASSLDSGQYSNQPQHFGDGTRLSIL.

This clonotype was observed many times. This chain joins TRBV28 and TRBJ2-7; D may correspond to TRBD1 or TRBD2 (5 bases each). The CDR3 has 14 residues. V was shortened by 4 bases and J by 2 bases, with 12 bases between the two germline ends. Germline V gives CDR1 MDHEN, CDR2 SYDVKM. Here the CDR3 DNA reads TGTGCCAGCAGTTCGGGACCGTTACCCTACGAGCAGTACTTC. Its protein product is CASSSGPLPYEQYF.

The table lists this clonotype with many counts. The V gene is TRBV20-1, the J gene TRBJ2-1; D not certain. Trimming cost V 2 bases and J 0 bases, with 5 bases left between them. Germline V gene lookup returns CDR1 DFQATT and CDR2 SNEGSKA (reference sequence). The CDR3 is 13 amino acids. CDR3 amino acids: CSARRPSYNEQFF. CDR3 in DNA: TGCAGTGCTAGAAGGCCCTCCTACAATGAGCAGTTCTTC.